This passage covers 27 T cell receptor beta chains from one sample sequenced in a study of blood T cell repertoires in COVID-19. The repertoire was sequenced with immunoSEQ multiplex PCR; TCRdb's copy has only in-frame clones and lacks some. The sample carries under 30,000 clones, 70% to 90% recorded once. The specimen was peripheral blood. All receptors derive from a human donor in a cohort sampled during active COVID-19. The donor label of this sample is uncertain.

As to this clone: At one end the junction does not follow the germline gene, possibly because of a read error. The chain couples TRBV5-4 to TRBJ1-2; TRBD1 agrees at 7 bases. Germline CDR1 is SGHNT and CDR2 is YYREEE (reference sequence). The CDR3 sequence is 13 residues long. The CDR3 DNA reads as TGTGCCAGCAGCGGCACAGGGGCCGCGGAAATGGCCTTC. Protein sequence: CASSGTGAAEMAF. Based on the CDR3 plus reference TRBV5-4 and TRBJ1-2, the full variable domain is ETGVTQSPTHLIKTRGQQVTLRCSSQSGHNTVSWYQQALGQGPQFIFQYYREEENGRGNFPPRFSGLQFPNYSSELNVNALELDDSALYLCASSGTGAAEMAFGSGTRLTVV.

The chain joins TRBV7-6 to TRBJ2-1, with 10 nucleotides matching TRBD1. The V segment lost 5 bases and the J segment 7 bases; nucleotides outside the gene matches: 8. Germline CDR1 is SGHVS and CDR2 is FNYEAQ. This CDR3 has 15 amino acids. DNA of the CDR3: TGTGCCAGCAGCCCCCAGACAGGGGGCTGGAATGAGCAGTTCTTC. Translating gives CASSPQTGGWNEQFF.

The J gene is TRBJ2-5, the V gene TRBV6-5, with D hard to call. Germline V gene sequence: CDR1 MNHEY, CDR2 SVGAGI. Trimming cost V 7 bases and J 5 bases, with 17 bases left between them. The CDR3 consists of 14 residues. The CDR3 reads CASNHRGRSETQYF. Here the CDR3 DNA reads TGTGCCAGCAATCACCGAGGTCGGAGCGAGACCCAGTACTTC.

V is TRBV5-1 and J is TRBJ2-5, with TRBD2 as a possible D gene (5 bases). From germline, CDR1 is SGHRS and CDR2 YFSETQ. This CDR3 contains 14 residues. V was trimmed by 0 bases and J by 5 bases, leaving 11 bases between them. As DNA, the CDR3 is TGCGCCAGCAGCTTGGGGACCCCGGGGGAGACCCAGTACTTC. It is translated as CASSLGTPGETQYF. The variable domain in full, with the rest retrieved from reference TRBV5-1 and TRBJ2-5, is KAGVTQTPRYLIKTRGQQVTLSCSPISGHRSVSWYQQTPGQGLQFLFEYFSETQRNKGNFPGRFSGRQFSNSRSEMNVSTLELGDSALYLCASSLGTPGETQYFGPGTRLLVL.

DNA of the CDR3: TGTGCCACCAGTGATTTGCGGGGTTCCGACACCGGGGAGCTGTTTTTT. This gives the protein CATSDLRGSDTGELFF. V and J are TRBV24-1 and TRBJ2-2, with D perhaps matching TRBD2 (5 bases). The CDR3 runs to 16 residues. Germline V CDR1 and CDR2: KGHDR, SFDVKD. The germline V and J ends were trimmed by 0 bases and 3 bases, with 10 bases remaining between them.

The gene calls are TRBV9 and TRBJ2-7, with TRBD1 matching 8 bases. CDR3 length: 14 residues. After removal of 4 bases from V and 5 bases from J, the junction contained 8 bases not matched to a gene. In germline, CDR1 is SGDLS, CDR2 YYNGEE. Here the CDR3 reads CASSTRTGMNEQYF. DNA for the CDR3: TGTGCCAGCAGCACCCGGACAGGGATGAACGAGCAGTACTTC.

This chain links TRBV24-1 with TRBJ1-1; 7 bases fit TRBD1. CDR1 KGHDR and CDR2 SFDVKD come from the germline V gene. V lost 2 bases, J lost 5 bases, and 7 bases stayed unmatched. The length of the CDR3 is 15 residues. The CDR3 bases are TGTGCCACCAGTGATTCCAAAAGGGGGCAGACTGAAGCTTTCTTT. This encodes CATSDSKRGQTEAFF.

This chain uses TRBV18 with TRBJ1-2; no firm D call. Deletions cut 3 bases from V and 3 bases from J, with 11 bases between. Germline assignment: CDR1 KGHSH and CDR2 LQKENI. The CDR3 length is 14 residues. DNA for the CDR3: TGTGCCAGCTCACCGTCCCGACGGGACTATGGCTACACCTTC. This encodes CASSPSRRDYGYTF.

The genes are TRBV5-1 and TRBJ2-1; 16 bases line up with TRBD2. Trimming took 4 bases from V and 0 from J; bases not matched to a gene: 13. The CDR3 totals 21 residues. Germline V gives CDR1 SGHRS, CDR2 YFSETQ. DNA for the CDR3: TGCGCCAGCAGCCTGGGACTAGCGGGAGGGGATTTGAGGAGCTCCTACAATGAGCAGTTCTTC. This gives the protein CASSLGLAGGDLRSSYNEQFF.

This chain links TRBV11-1 with TRBJ2-5, with D perhaps TRBD2 (5 bases). The germline V gene encodes CDR1 SGHAT and CDR2 FQDESV (reference sequence). This CDR3 contains 14 residues. V lost 0 bases and J lost 5, with 10 bases in between. CDR3 region: CASSLAGSGETQYF. The CDR3 bases are TGTGCCAGCAGCTTAGCGGGGAGTGGGGAGACCCAGTACTTC.

This chain links TRBV21-1 with TRBJ1-1; whether TRBD1, the table's D call, matches the DNA was not checked. TRBV21-1 is deemed a pseudogene. The CDR3 is made up of 12 amino acids. CDR3 in DNA: TGTGCCAGCAACAGGTCTAACACTGAAGCTTTCTTT. Translation gives CASNRSNTEAFF.

This clone has a single count. The chain employs TRBV28 and TRBJ2-3, with 10 bases that match TRBD2. J was trimmed by 6 bases and V by 5 bases; bases with no gene match: 20. The CDR3 length is 19 residues. Germline-derived CDR1 and CDR2 are MDHEN and SYDVKM. The CDR3: CASSRIGALAGGGSDTQYF. The CDR3 DNA reads TGTGCCAGCAGTCGGATTGGGGCCTTAGCGGGAGGCGGGTCCGATACGCAGTATTTT.

The CDR3 reads CASSLISGRGVDTQYF. CDR3 in DNA: TGTGCCAGCAGCTTAATCTCCGGGCGGGGGGTAGATACGCAGTATTTT. The chain employs TRBV7-9 and TRBJ2-3; 8 bases are a match to TRBD2. After removal of 2 bases from V and 5 bases from J, the junction contained 9 bases not matched to a gene. The CDR3 loop spans 16 amino acids. Germline CDR1 and CDR2: SEHNR and FQNEAQ (reference sequence).

V is TRBV7-2 and J is TRBJ2-2; 10 bases agree with TRBD2. V shed 5 bases, J shed 4 bases, and the junction held 13 bases outside the gene matches. The CDR3 is 18 amino acids. Germline V gene lookup returns CDR1 SGHTA and CDR2 FQGNSA. DNA for the CDR3: TGTGCCAGCAGCCCCCGTGTTCTAGCGGGAGAGGGCACCGGGGAGCTGTTTTTT. This codes for CASSPRVLAGEGTGELFF.

The chain couples TRBV19 to TRBJ2-3; the match to TRBD1 covers 8 bases. This CDR3 region has 14 residues. V lost 5 bases, J lost 3 bases, and 4 bases stayed unmatched. The germline V gene has CDR1 LNHDA and CDR2 SQIVND (reference sequence). CDR3 DNA sequence: TGTGCCAGTAGTGTAGGACAGGGAACAGATACGCAGTATTTT. Protein product: CASSVGQGTDTQYF. The whole variable domain, remainder taken from reference TRBV19 and TRBJ2-3, is DGGITQSPKYLFRKEGQNVTLSCEQNLNHDAMYWYRQDPGQGLRLIYYSQIVNDFQKGDIAEGYSVSREKKESFPLTVTSAQKNPTAFYLCASSVGQGTDTQYFGPGTRLTVL.

The V call is TRBV2, the J call TRBJ2-1; 8 bases match TRBD2. V was pared by 1 base and J by 7 bases, with 12 bases of the junction left unmatched. This CDR3 has 17 amino acids. Germline-derived CDR1 and CDR2 are SNHLY and FYNNEI. The CDR3 here is CASSEVLLVAGKNEQFF. CDR3 bases: TGTGCCAGCAGTGAAGTGCTCCTGGTAGCGGGGAAAAATGAGCAGTTCTTC. The entire variable domain, with the rest obtained from reference TRBV2 and TRBJ2-1, is as follows: EPEVTQTPSHQVTQMGQEVILRCVPISNHLYFYWYRQILGQKVEFLVSFYNNEISEKSEIFDDQFSVERPDGSNFTLKIRSTKLEDSAMYFCASSEVLLVAGKNEQFFGPGTRLTVL.

The chain combines TRBV5-6 with TRBJ1-5, with TRBD1 identical over 7 bases. This CDR3 spans 13 amino acids. The J segment lost 5 bases and the V segment lost 7 bases, leaving 6 bases of the junction unmatched. The germline V gene has CDR1 SGHDT and CDR2 YYEEEE. The CDR3: CASSQGRYQPQHF. CDR3 sequence (DNA): TGTGCCAGCTCACAGGGGAGGTATCAGCCCCAGCATTTT.

This clone was counted a few times. The chain employs TRBV19 and TRBJ2-1, with 8 nucleotides matching TRBD1. With 9 bases clipped from V and 0 bases from J, the junction kept 7 bases outside the gene matches. The germline gives CDR1 LNHDA, CDR2 SQIVND (reference sequence). The CDR3 is made up of 15 amino acids. The CDR3 nucleotides read TGTGCCAGCCGCGGACAGGGTAGCTCCTACAATGAGCAGTTCTTC. Translation: CASRGQGSSYNEQFF.

The chain has TRBV11-2 and TRBJ2-2; D gene unclear. CDR1 is SGHAT, CDR2 FQNNGV, per germline. Trimming took off 4 bases at V and 3 bases at J, with 3 bases between the two ends. This CDR3 region has 12 residues. As DNA, the CDR3 is TGTGCCAGCAGCTCTTACACCGGGGAGCTGTTTTTT. Residues: CASSSYTGELFF.

The J gene is TRBJ1-2, the V gene TRBV6-5, with no clear D. V lost 6 bases, J lost 6 bases, and 11 bases lay in between. Germline V lookup: CDR1 MNHEY, CDR2 SVGAGI. The CDR3 spans 12 residues. CDR3 loop: CASRPIGHGYTF. CDR3 nucleotides: TGTGCCAGCAGGCCCATTGGGCATGGCTACACCTTC.

The chain recombines TRBV6-6 with TRBJ2-7; the D is unclear. The CDR3 totals 15 residues. Germline values: CDR1 MNHNY, CDR2 SVGAGI (reference sequence). Trimming left V 0 bases short and J 3 bases short, with 12 bases between. The chain's CDR3 is CASSYSEVQNYEQYF. The CDR3 bases are TGTGCCAGCAGTTACTCAGAGGTCCAGAACTACGAGCAGTACTTC.

V and J are TRBV19 and TRBJ2-5; D may be TRBD1 (6 bases). Deletions cut 7 bases from V and 5 bases from J, with 23 bases between. The CDR3 loop spans 16 amino acids. The germline gives CDR1 LNHDA, CDR2 SQIVND (reference sequence). Written as DNA, the CDR3 is TGTGCCAGTACCCGCCAGGGTGGTCAGGGGTACGAGACCCAGTACTTC. This translates into CASTRQGGQGYETQYF. Based on the CDR3 plus reference TRBV19 and TRBJ2-5, the full variable domain is DGGITQSPKYLFRKEGQNVTLSCEQNLNHDAMYWYRQDPGQGLRLIYYSQIVNDFQKGDIAEGYSVSREKKESFPLTVTSAQKNPTAFYLCASTRQGGQGYETQYFGPGTRLLVL.

The chain is built from TRBV29-1 and TRBJ2-1; the D gene is possibly TRBD1 (6 bases). CDR3 length equals 18 residues. V lost 0 bases and J 0 bases, leaving 18 bases between the germline ends. In germline, CDR1 is SQVTM, CDR2 ANQGSEA. CDR3 in DNA: TGCAGCGTTGAAGATCTAAATCGGACAGTAGACTCCTACAATGAGCAGTTCTTC. It translates to CSVEDLNRTVDSYNEQFF.

This clone has just one count. The chain has TRBV11-2 and TRBJ1-1, with D unclear. Germline V gene data show CDR1 as SGHAT and CDR2 as FQNNGV. The CDR3 spans 14 residues. The V end lost 7 bases, the J end lost 1 base, and 13 bases lay between the germline ends. The CDR3 bases are TGTGCCAGCATGATAGATCTAGGGAACACTGAAGCTTTCTTT. Translating gives CASMIDLGNTEAFF.

The J gene is TRBJ2-7, the V gene TRBV7-9; 8 bases align to TRBD2. The trim removed 2 bases at V and 3 bases at J, leaving 6 bases unmatched. The CDR3 has 15 amino acids. Looked up from germline, CDR1 is SEHNR and CDR2 is FQNEAQ (reference sequence). CDR3 region: CASSLITSGVYEQYF. The CDR3 nucleotides are TGTGCCAGCAGCTTAATCACTAGCGGCGTCTACGAGCAGTACTTC.

This chain joins TRBV6-5 and TRBJ2-5; 7 positions match TRBD1. This CDR3 contains 14 residues. Germline assignment: CDR1 MNHEY and CDR2 SVGAGI. Trimming cost V 0 bases and J 5 bases; bases outside gene matches: 3. The CDR3 spells CASSYSIQGETQYF. CDR3 DNA: TGTGCCAGCAGTTACTCGATACAGGGGGAGACCCAGTACTTC.

The CDR3, as DNA: TGCGCCAGCAGCGAAAGGTCAGGCCCCTATGGCTACACCTTC. Encoded protein: CASSERSGPYGYTF. This chain uses TRBV5-1 with TRBJ1-2; D remains ambiguous. Germline values: CDR1 SGHRS, CDR2 YFSETQ. This CDR3 comprises 14 residues. The ends were cut back, 4 bases at V and 4 bases at J, with 14 bases in the middle.